These 21 T cell receptor beta chains were all obtained from the same sample, sequenced in a study of cytomegalovirus exposure and HLA in healthy donors. With 60 Vbeta and 13 Jbeta primers, the PCR was carried out. Here immunoSEQ multiplex PCR was the method, and the copy in TCRdb shows in-frame clones only, minus some. The table records roughly 250,000 clones, approximately 85% of them present only once. Sequencing used PBMCs. The source of these receptors is a woman in her thirties or forties in good health and CMV-seropositive.

The gene calls are TRBV30 and TRBJ2-1; 7 bases are shared with TRBD2. V lost 2 bases and J lost 8; bases outside the gene matches: 9. The CDR3 extends over 14 amino acids. The V gene's germline CDR1 is GTSNPN and CDR2 SVGIG (reference sequence). DNA of the CDR3: TGTGCCTGGAGTATTAGCGGGCGAGGGGATGAGCAGTTCTTC. It translates to CAWSISGRGDEQFF.

This chain links TRBV7-9 with TRBJ2-5; D not resolved. The CDR3 sequence is 13 residues long. V shed 1 base and J shed 8 bases, with 11 bases lying between them. CDR1 is SEHNR, CDR2 FQNEAQ, per germline (reference sequence). CDR3 amino acids: CASSLVHLRTQYF. The CDR3 DNA reads as TGTGCCAGCAGCTTAGTACACCTCCGAACCCAGTACTTC.

This chain joins TRBV19 and TRBJ1-1; 7 nucleotides agree with TRBD1. Germline V gives CDR1 LNHDA, CDR2 SQIVND (reference sequence). The CDR3 sequence is 15 residues long. The V gene end was trimmed by 6 bases and the J gene end by 0 bases; junction bases not matched to a gene: 7. The CDR3 DNA reads as TGTGCCAGTAGGATAAAACAGGGGATGAACACTGAAGCTTTCTTT. Translated: CASRIKQGMNTEAFF.

The V gene is TRBV7-9, the J gene TRBJ2-7, with 9 nucleotides matching TRBD2. The V gene end was trimmed by 6 bases and the J gene end by 2 bases; junction bases not matched to a gene: 5. CDR3 length: 14 amino acids. Germline V gene data show CDR1 as SEHNR and CDR2 as FQNEAQ (reference sequence). CDR3 protein: CASSTTSGTYEQYF. The CDR3 bases are TGTGCCAGCAGTACGACTAGCGGAACCTACGAGCAGTACTTC.

This rearrangement joins TRBV5-4 to TRBJ2-1; TRBD2 matches at 8 bases. J gave up 10 bases and V 0 bases, and 9 bases lay outside the gene matches. The germline V gene has CDR1 SGHNT and CDR2 YYREEE (reference sequence). The CDR3 sequence is 15 residues long. The CDR3 sequence is CASSLGSGGPREQFF. CDR3 DNA: TGTGCCAGCAGCTTGGGGTCGGGAGGGCCGCGGGAGCAGTTCTTC.

The CDR3 DNA follows: TGTGCCAGTAACCCCGGCGCCAAAGGGGACTATGGCTACACCTTC. It specifies CASNPGAKGDYGYTF. The chain is built from TRBV19 and TRBJ1-2; D is possibly TRBD1 (5 bases). The CDR3 runs to 15 residues. Germline V gene sequence: CDR1 LNHDA, CDR2 SQIVND (reference sequence). With 7 bases removed from V and 3 bases from J, the gap between germline ends came to 18 bases.

This clone was counted a single time. The chain employs TRBV18 and TRBJ1-2; TRBD1 might be the D (6 bases). From germline, CDR1 is KGHSH and CDR2 LQKENI. This CDR3 region has 13 residues. The germline V and J ends were trimmed by 4 bases and 4 bases, with 10 bases remaining between them. This chain's CDR3 is CASSRQDPYGYTF. CDR3 nucleotide sequence: TGTGCCAGCTCACGACAGGACCCCTATGGCTACACCTTC. The full variable domain, completed using reference TRBV18 and TRBJ1-2, is NAGVMQNPRHLVRRRGQEARLRCSPMKGHSHVYWYRQLPEEGLKFMVYLQKENIIDESGMPKERFSAEFPKEGPSILRIQQVVRGDSAAYFCASSRQDPYGYTFGSGTRLTVV.

The CDR3 sequence is CASSEVSLNTEAFF. The CDR3 DNA is TGTGCCAGCAGCGAGGTTTCCCTGAACACTGAAGCTTTCTTT. The chain is built from TRBV7-2 and TRBJ1-1, with D uncertain. From germline, CDR1 is SGHTA and CDR2 FQGNSA. The CDR3 extends over 14 amino acids. Trimming took 5 bases from V and 0 from J, leaving 10 bases between them. Filled out from reference TRBV7-2 and TRBJ1-1, the complete variable domain reads GAGVSQSPSNKVTEKGKDVELRCDPISGHTALYWYRQSLGQGLEFLIYFQGNSAPDKSGLPSDRFSAERTGGSVSTLTIQRTQQEDSAVYLCASSEVSLNTEAFFGQGTRLTVV.

The chain recombines TRBV18 with TRBJ1-5, with D perhaps TRBD1 (6 bases). The germline V and J ends were trimmed by 0 bases and 4 bases, with 10 bases remaining between them. There are 15 residues in the CDR3. The germline CDR1 and CDR2 sequences are KGHSH and LQKENI. Here the CDR3 reads CASSPPGTQNQPQHF. DNA for the CDR3: TGTGCCAGCTCACCACCCGGGACACAGAATCAGCCCCAGCATTTT.

The chain is built from TRBV7-3 and TRBJ2-1, with 7 bases that match TRBD2. Germline V lookup: CDR1 SGHTA, CDR2 FQGTGA. The CDR3 runs to 14 residues. The junction had 2 bases not matched to a gene; V was cut back by 0 bases and J by 6 bases. CDR3 protein: CASSLTRTSNEQFF. Here the CDR3 DNA reads TGTGCCAGCAGCTTAACGAGGACTAGCAATGAGCAGTTCTTC.

V and J are TRBV15 and TRBJ2-2; 9 bases agree with TRBD2. Germline V gene sequence: CDR1 LNHNV, CDR2 YYDKDF (reference sequence). The CDR3 has 16 residues. V trimming: 3 bases; J trimming: 1 base; junction bases outside the gene matches: 3. The CDR3 reads CATSSLTSGNTGELFF. CDR3 in DNA: TGTGCCACCAGCAGTCTGACTAGCGGGAACACCGGGGAGCTGTTTTTT.

This clone was recorded a few times. The rearrangement joins TRBV6-1 to TRBJ2-7; D gene uncertain. This CDR3 region has 14 residues. Germline V gives CDR1 MNHNS, CDR2 SASEGT. V dropped 2 bases and J dropped 0 bases, with 8 bases sitting between them. The CDR3 DNA is TGTGCCAGCAGTGAATTCTTTAGCTCCTACGAGCAGTACTTC. Protein product: CASSEFFSSYEQYF.

The chain couples TRBV19 to TRBJ1-2; 7 positions agree with TRBD1. From germline, CDR1 is LNHDA and CDR2 SQIVND (reference sequence). There are 16 residues in the CDR3. V lost 5 bases to trimming and J lost 2 bases; unmatched junction nucleotides: 11. This CDR3 reads CASSAPLGTDNYGYTF. The CDR3 region has the DNA TGTGCCAGTAGTGCTCCCCTTGGGACAGACAACTATGGCTACACCTTC.

The rearrangement joins TRBV11-2 to TRBJ2-1; TRBD1 aligns across 7 bases. Per the germline V gene, CDR1 is SGHAT and CDR2 is FQNNGV. CDR3 size: 15 residues. J gave up 8 bases and V 0 bases, and 7 bases lay outside the gene matches. This CDR3 is CASSLEGTASDEQFF. The CDR3 DNA reads as TGTGCCAGCAGCTTAGAGGGGACAGCAAGCGATGAGCAGTTCTTC. Drawing the rest from reference TRBV11-2 and TRBJ2-1, the complete variable domain is EAGVAQSPRYKIIEKRQSVAFWCNPISGHATLYWYQQILGQGPKLLIQFQNNGVVDDSQLPKDRFSAERLKGVDSTLKIQPAKLEDSAVYLCASSLEGTASDEQFFGPGTRLTVL.

The genes are TRBV5-1 and TRBJ2-7, with 10 bases that match TRBD2. From germline, CDR1 is SGHRS and CDR2 YFSETQ. The CDR3 is 15 residues long. The V and J ends lost 0 bases and 5 bases, in that order; junction bases with no gene match: 5. The DNA for the CDR3 is TGCGCCAGCAGCTTGGAGGCTAGCGGGAGCCACGAGCAGTACTTC. This codes for CASSLEASGSHEQYF. Combining the CDR3 with reference TRBV5-1 and TRBJ2-7 gives the whole variable domain KAGVTQTPRYLIKTRGQQVTLSCSPISGHRSVSWYQQTPGQGLQFLFEYFSETQRNKGNFPGRFSGRQFSNSRSEMNVSTLELGDSALYLCASSLEASGSHEQYFGPGTRLTVT.

The rearrangement links TRBV7-2 to TRBJ2-1, with 10 bases lining up with TRBD2. The V gene's germline CDR1 is SGHTA and CDR2 FQGNSA. Germline trimming cut 0 bases from V and 12 bases from J; bases unmatched to any gene: 8. This CDR3 spans 15 amino acids. This CDR3 is CASSLALLAGGRQFF. CDR3 DNA: TGTGCCAGCAGCTTAGCTCTTTTAGCGGGAGGAAGGCAGTTCTTC.

The V gene is TRBV28, the J gene TRBJ2-5; TRBD1 matches 8 bases. The CDR3 extends over 15 amino acids. The ends lost 6 bases at V and 0 bases at J; junction bases unmatched: 6. The germline CDR1 and CDR2 sequences are MDHEN and SYDVKM. CDR3 in DNA: TGTGCCAGCAGGCGGACAGGGATGAACCAAGAGACCCAGTACTTC. Translated: CASRRTGMNQETQYF.

The chain couples TRBV13 to TRBJ2-1; 7 bases line up with TRBD2. Losses at the gene ends were 5 bases for V and 0 bases for J; bases not matched to a gene: 16. CDR3 length: 19 amino acids. The germline gives CDR1 PRHDT, CDR2 FYEKMQ (reference sequence). This CDR3 is CASSVKTSPNSGSYNEQFF. The CDR3 DNA follows: TGTGCCAGCAGCGTGAAGACTAGCCCCAATTCCGGCTCCTACAATGAGCAGTTCTTC. Filled out from reference TRBV13 and TRBJ2-1, the complete variable domain reads AAGVIQSPRHLIKEKRETATLKCYPIPRHDTVYWYQQGPGQDPQFLISFYEKMQSDKGSIPDRFSAQQFSDYHSELNMSSLELGDSALYFCASSVKTSPNSGSYNEQFFGPGTRLTVL.

The genes are TRBV19 and TRBJ2-1, with TRBD2 matching over 12 bases. The ends lost 5 bases at V and 3 bases at J; junction bases unmatched: 2. Germline V gives CDR1 LNHDA, CDR2 SQIVND (reference sequence). The CDR3 contains 15 residues. The CDR3 reads CASSPTSGGYNEQFF. DNA for the CDR3: TGTGCCAGTAGTCCGACTAGCGGGGGCTACAATGAGCAGTTCTTC.

The V call is TRBV23-1, the J call TRBJ2-3, with 11 bases that match TRBD2. TRBV23-1 is classed as an ORF, of uncertain function. The CDR3 is 22 residues long. The junction had 31 bases not matched to a gene; V was cut back by 10 bases and J by 4 bases. The CDR3 sequence is CATNRVRQNIAGGPHSPDTQYF. The CDR3 DNA reads TGCGCCACCAACCGCGTTCGCCAGAATATAGCGGGAGGGCCTCACTCCCCAGATACGCAGTATTTT.

This rearrangement joins TRBV9 to TRBJ2-1, with 12 bases fitting TRBD2. There are 16 residues in the CDR3. Germline V lookup: CDR1 SGDLS, CDR2 YYNGEE. Trimming took 3 bases from V and 4 from J; bases not matched to a gene: 5. The CDR3 DNA sequence: TGTGCCAGCAGCGATAGGACTAGCGGGACGTACAATGAGCAGTTCTTC. It yields the protein CASSDRTSGTYNEQFF.